One and the same sample provided the 21 T cell receptor beta chains below, sequenced in a study of spatial heterogeneity in lung cancer. Time point meaning: sample taken at primary tumor resection. From tumor, nontumor lung or frozen PBMC, whole RNA was taken unsorted for sequencing. TCRdb processed the 5' RACE reads anew with MiXCR; each CDR3 protein has one entry. The table includes roughly 100,000 distinct CDR3 sequences, roughly 10% detected once. The sequences come from PBMCs, collected at surgery. The receptors shown here come from a male donor with early-stage non-small cell lung cancer.

This clonotype turned up a few times. This rearrangement joins TRBV11-2 to TRBJ2-7; D is unresolved. The CDR3 totals 11 residues. Looked up from germline, CDR1 is SGHAT and CDR2 is FQNNGV. V was clipped by 3 bases and J by 5 bases, with 5 bases between them. Written as DNA, the CDR3 is TGTGCCAGCAGCTTGATACACGAGCAGTACTTC. This sequence encodes CASSLIHEQYF.

This clonotype has a count of ten or more. The rearrangement uses TRBV2 and TRBJ2-5; perhaps TRBD2 as D (5 bases). CDR1 and CDR2 from the germline V gene are SNHLY and FYNNEI. V dropped 4 bases and J dropped 2 bases, with 11 bases sitting between them. CDR3 size: 14 residues. The CDR3 protein is CASSVLTGQETQYF. In DNA, the CDR3 is TGTGCCAGCAGTGTCCTGACGGGGCAAGAGACCCAGTACTTC. The variable domain in full, completed from reference TRBV2 and TRBJ2-5, reads EPEVTQTPSHQVTQMGQEVILRCVPISNHLYFYWYRQILGQKVEFLVSFYNNEISEKSEIFDDQFSVERPDGSNFTLKIRSTKLEDSAMYFCASSVLTGQETQYFGPGTRLLVL.

This clonotype was seen many times. This chain connects TRBV15 to TRBJ1-2; the D gene is possibly TRBD1 (5 bases). Trimming stripped 0 bases from V and 12 bases from J, with 11 bases between. Germline lookup yields CDR1 LNHNV and CDR2 YYDKDF (reference sequence). This CDR3 region has 12 residues. CDR3 region: CATSRDITGHTF. The CDR3 DNA reads TGTGCCACCAGCAGAGATATAACAGGTCACACCTTC.

This clonotype was recorded many times. J is TRBJ2-5 and V is TRBV9, with 10 bases matching TRBD1. Trimming at V came to 2 bases and at J to 3 bases, leaving 1 base not matched to a gene. In germline, CDR1 is SGDLS, CDR2 YYNGEE. This CDR3 is 14 amino acids long. The CDR3 nucleotides are TGTGCCAGCAGCGTTGGGACAGGGGAAGAGACCCAGTACTTC. It translates to CASSVGTGEETQYF.

This clonotype was detected a few times. This sequence joins TRBV7-2 and TRBJ2-3; no clear D. The germline V gene has CDR1 SGHTA and CDR2 FQGNSA. CDR3 size: 14 residues. The V end lost 5 bases, the J end lost 5 bases, and 14 bases lay between the germline ends. DNA for the CDR3: TGTGCCAGCAGCCCTCTGGCGGTTGTAGATACGCAGTATTTT. It specifies CASSPLAVVDTQYF.

This clonotype was observed at least ten times. The genes are TRBV6-2 or TRBV6-3 and TRBJ1-5, with D perhaps matching TRBD1 (5 bases). The CDR3 has 15 amino acids. The V and J ends lost 10 bases and 2 bases respectively, with 18 bases between them. Germline-derived CDR1 and CDR2 are MNHEY and SVGEGT. The CDR3 is CATNRGFSGNQPQHF. CDR3 nucleotides: TGTGCCACCAATCGGGGGTTTTCAGGCAATCAGCCCCAGCATTTT.

This chain uses TRBV25-1 with TRBJ1-4; TRBD1 agrees at 12 bases. CDR1 and CDR2 from the germline V gene are MGHDK and SYGVNS. Trimming cost V 4 bases and J 5 bases; bases outside gene matches: 5. The CDR3 totals 16 residues. For the CDR3, the DNA is TGTGCCAGCAGTGCATGGGACAGGGGGCCAAATGAAAAACTGTTTTTT. Amino acids: CASSAWDRGPNEKLFF.

This clonotype has ten or more counts. The genes are TRBV28 and TRBJ2-7, with D perhaps matching TRBD2 (5 bases). Trimming took 6 bases from V and 0 from J, leaving 15 bases between them. CDR3 length: 15 residues. The V gene's germline CDR1 is MDHEN and CDR2 SYDVKM. The CDR3 loop is CASSSLGGYSYEQYF. The CDR3 nucleotides read TGTGCCAGCAGCTCCCTGGGCGGGTACTCCTACGAGCAGTACTTC.

This clonotype was counted only a few times. The chain uses TRBV29-1 and TRBJ2-5; D tentatively reads TRBD1 or TRBD2 (5 bases each). Germline loops: CDR1 SQVTM, CDR2 ANQGSEA. The germline V and J ends were trimmed by 3 bases and 5 bases, with 16 bases remaining between them. This CDR3 spans 14 amino acids. The CDR3 spells CSVDQGEGVETQYF. The CDR3, as DNA: TGCAGCGTTGATCAGGGAGAGGGAGTGGAGACCCAGTACTTC.

This clonotype was observed at least ten times. The chain recombines TRBV18 with TRBJ2-1; no firm D call. CDR3 length: 11 residues. The V end was cut by 3 bases, the J end by 5 bases, with 2 bases between. CDR1 is KGHSH and CDR2 is LQKENI in the germline V gene. CDR3: CASSPNNEQFF. The CDR3 DNA reads TGTGCCAGCTCACCGAACAATGAGCAGTTCTTC.

Ten or more counts support this clonotype. The chain is built from TRBV28 and TRBJ1-6; perhaps TRBD1 as D (6 bases). Trimming removed 6 bases at V and 10 bases at J, with 16 bases between. Germline loops: CDR1 MDHEN, CDR2 SYDVKM. The CDR3 sequence is 14 residues long. CDR3 coding DNA: TGTGCCAGCAGGTCGGGGGCAGGGAAATCACCCCTCCACTTT. Amino acids: CASRSGAGKSPLHF.

Turning to this clonotype: A much larger clone lies a single base off, so this may be a read error. V is TRBV11-2 and J is TRBJ1-1; D possibly corresponds to TRBD1 (5 bases). The V gene's germline CDR1 is SGHAT and CDR2 FQNNGV. This CDR3 is 14 amino acids long. The CDR3 region has the DNA TGTGCCAGCGGCTTTGGAGTAGGACAAACTGAAGCTTTCTTT. This sequence encodes CASGFGVGQTEAFF.

The chain employs TRBV5-1 and TRBJ2-7; D unclear. From germline, CDR1 is SGHRS and CDR2 YFSETQ. This CDR3 is built from 13 residues. Trimming shortened V by 5 bases and J by 6 bases, and 15 bases separated the two germline ends. The CDR3 sequence is CASRPGANSEQYF. The CDR3 nucleotides read TGCGCCAGCAGGCCGGGCGCCAACAGCGAGCAGTACTTC.

Ten or more counts support this clonotype. The rearrangement joins TRBV5-1 to TRBJ2-5; D unclear. Germline-derived CDR1 and CDR2 are SGHRS and YFSETQ. The V end was cut by 0 bases, the J end by 5 bases, with 11 bases between. The CDR3 totals 14 residues. CDR3 protein: CASSLVPPAETQYF. The CDR3 DNA reads as TGCGCCAGCAGCTTGGTTCCCCCCGCCGAGACCCAGTACTTC.

The sample holds a few counts of this clonotype. This chain links TRBV5-1 with TRBJ2-1; 12 nucleotides match TRBD2. Germline CDR1 reads SGHRS; CDR2 reads YFSETQ. This CDR3 has 17 amino acids. Trimming at V came to 0 bases and at J to 7 bases, leaving 8 bases not matched to a gene. This CDR3 is CASSLGRTSGMGNEQFF. In nucleotides, the CDR3 is TGCGCCAGCAGCTTGGGTCGGACTAGCGGGATGGGTAATGAGCAGTTCTTC.

This clonotype has a handful of counts. This rearrangement joins TRBV19 to TRBJ2-7, with 7 bases matching TRBD2. Germline-derived CDR1 and CDR2 are LNHDA and SQIVND (reference sequence). This CDR3 comprises 20 residues. J was trimmed by 4 bases and V by 3 bases; bases with no gene match: 24. The CDR3 DNA sequence: TGTGCCAGTAGTATTGCGTCTCGGAGACCGTTGGCGGGAGAACTTTACGAGCAGTACTTC. This translates into CASSIASRRPLAGELYEQYF.

The V gene is TRBV5-6, the J gene TRBJ2-5; tentative D call: TRBD1 (6 bases). V gave up 0 bases and J gave up 4 bases, with 7 bases separating them. The CDR3 is 13 residues long. Germline-derived CDR1 and CDR2 are SGHDT and YYEEEE. The CDR3 sequence: CASSLEQGETQYF. The CDR3, as DNA: TGTGCCAGCAGCTTGGAACAGGGAGAGACCCAGTACTTC.

A few counts support this clonotype. The chain links TRBV29-1 to TRBJ2-1, with 9 bases matching TRBD2. Germline lookup yields CDR1 SQVTM and CDR2 ANQGSEA. V lost 4 bases to trimming and J lost 10 bases; unmatched junction nucleotides: 11. This CDR3 has 14 residues. Written as DNA, the CDR3 is TGCAGCGTTGGCCCCCCTAGCGGGAAGGGAGAGCAGTTCTTC. Its protein product is CSVGPPSGKGEQFF.

V and J are TRBV12-5 and TRBJ2-3, with a tentative D call TRBD2 (6 bases). V lost 6 bases and J 4 bases, leaving 8 bases between the germline ends. The CDR3 has 12 residues. Germline-derived CDR1 and CDR2 are LGHNT and FRNRAP. The CDR3 protein is CASGREADTQYF. The CDR3, as DNA: TGTGCTAGTGGCAGGGAGGCAGATACGCAGTATTTT.

This clonotype showed up many times. The chain employs TRBV5-5 and TRBJ1-6; D is perhaps TRBD1 (6 bases). The CDR3 spans 14 residues. Trimming shortened V by 0 bases and J by 7 bases, and 8 bases separated the two germline ends. Per the germline V gene, CDR1 is SGHKS and CDR2 is YYEKEE (reference sequence). The CDR3 reads CASSLAGGNSPLHF. CDR3 in DNA: TGTGCCAGCAGCTTGGCGGGGGGCAATTCACCCCTCCACTTT.

This clonotype was picked up many times. The J gene is TRBJ1-6, the V gene TRBV5-1; D gene uncertain. Germline CDR1 reads SGHRS; CDR2 reads YFSETQ. The ends were cut back, 4 bases at V and 5 bases at J, with 13 bases in the middle. This CDR3 spans 15 amino acids. DNA of the CDR3: TGCGCCAGCAGCCCCGGCGGCGGCAATAATTCACCCCTCCACTTT. Amino acid sequence: CASSPGGGNNSPLHF.